The clone carrying this T cell receptor (beta chain) is a singleton in its sample. The data originate from a study of blood T cell repertoires in COVID-19. Across the study: The samples span acute and convalescent COVID-19 from the United States, Italy and Spain. T cells, B-cell-depleted T cells, or PBMCs provided the cDNA or gDNA that served as material.

V lost 7 bases and J lost 1, with 13 bases in between. This CDR3 has 14 residues. Germline CDR1 reads MDHEN; CDR2 reads SYDVKM. Source study methods: Amplification of reference gene primers provided the estimated nucleated cell counts. Clones were read by immunoSEQ multiplex PCR, and TCRdb kept only the in-frame ones, dropping some. D and trimming come from the DNA, and the V and J calls and clone size come from that table. The top ten clones hold 6.2% of a sample with some 100,000 clones, roughly 80% of them seen once. The sample was peripheral blood. This clonotype was sampled from a man aged 70-80 years with acute or convalescent COVID-19. The chain uses TRBV28 and TRBJ1-1, with D unresolved. The CDR3, as DNA: TGTGCCAGCACCGCATCGGGGTGGAACACTGAAGCTTTCTTT. The encoded protein is CASTASGWNTEAFF.